This T cell receptor beta chain derives from a study of cytomegalovirus exposure and HLA in healthy donors. In regard to this clone: No antigen is known for it.

Amplification used 60 Vbeta primers and 13 Jbeta primers. Clones were sequenced by immunoSEQ multiplex PCR, and TCRdb holds only the in-frame ones, with some missing. Altogether 150,000 to 200,000 clones are present, around 82% being singletons, with the ten largest covering less than 15%. Germline-derived CDR1 and CDR2 are GTSNPN and SVGIG (reference sequence). CDR3 length: 12 amino acids. V was cut by 2 bases and J by 2 bases, with 5 bases left in between. General observations from the study: Fewer N-insertions (relative to the roughly 660-donor mean) were reportedly seen in an Asian-associated ancestry cluster in a later analysis. CMV serostatus alone was available as immune exposure information. Many donors carried some public TCRs, although rarity characterized most TCR sequences. TCR beta V- and J-gene trimming, according to a later analysis, was linked to a missense DCLRE1C variant.

The sequence was obtained from a woman in her 50s in good health and CMV-seropositive. The chain carries TRBV30 and TRBJ2-3; D gene unclear. Material for sequencing was PBMCs. This CDR3 is CAWSPNTDTQYF. CDR3 DNA: TGTGCCTGGAGTCCAAACACAGATACGCAGTATTTT.